This record concerns one TCR beta chain sequence. About 0.5 to 1 ug RNA was reverse transcribed with random hexamers. TCRdb fed the immunoSEQ multiplex PCR reads into MiXCR, producing one record per CDR3 protein. The sample lists 75,000 to 95,000 distinct CDR3 sequences, around 93% seen once, with approximately 0.47% in the top ten. This sample is drawn from a study of CD8 T cells in Susac syndrome. The specimen sequenced was CD8+ T cells from PBMCs. This clonotype was sampled from a human donor with Susac syndrome.

The CDR3 loop is CASSQDSGGGNEQYF. The CDR3 nucleotides are TGCGCCAGCAGCCAGGACTCAGGCGGGGGCAACGAGCAGTACTTC. The chain is built from TRBV4-1 and TRBJ2-7; D is possibly TRBD2 (7 bases). The CDR3 contains 15 residues. Per the germline V gene, CDR1 is MGHRA and CDR2 is YSYEKL. V lost 3 bases and J 5 bases, leaving 17 bases between the germline ends.